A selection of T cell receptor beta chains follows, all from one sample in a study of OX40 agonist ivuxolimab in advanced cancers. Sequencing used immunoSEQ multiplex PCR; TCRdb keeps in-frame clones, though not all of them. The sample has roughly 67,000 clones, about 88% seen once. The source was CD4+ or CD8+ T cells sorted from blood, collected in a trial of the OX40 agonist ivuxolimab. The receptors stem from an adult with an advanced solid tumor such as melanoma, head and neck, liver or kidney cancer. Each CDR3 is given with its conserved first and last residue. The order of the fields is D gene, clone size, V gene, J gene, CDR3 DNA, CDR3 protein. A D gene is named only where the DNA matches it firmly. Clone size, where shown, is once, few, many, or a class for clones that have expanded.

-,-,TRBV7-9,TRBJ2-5,TGTGCCAGCAGCTTAATCGCAGGGATGGAGACCCAGTACTTC,CASSLIAGMETQYF
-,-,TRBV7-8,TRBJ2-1,TGTGCCAGCAGCTTAGGACAGGCCTCGGAGCAGTTCTTC,CASSLGQASEQFF
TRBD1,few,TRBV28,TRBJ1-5,TGTGCCAGCAGTTGGACAGGGCCTCAGCCCCAGCATTTT,CASSWTGPQPQHF
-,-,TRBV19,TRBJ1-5,TGTGCCAGTAATACGGACCGAAGCAATCAGCCCCAGCATTTT,CASNTDRSNQPQHF
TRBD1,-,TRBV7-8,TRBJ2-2,TGTGCCAGCAGGGTGGACAGGGCGAACACCGGGGAGCTGTTTTTT,CASRVDRANTGELFF
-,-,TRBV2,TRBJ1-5,TGTGCCAGCAGTGATGGACAAAGTAGCAATCAGCCCCAGCATTTT,CASSDGQSSNQPQHF
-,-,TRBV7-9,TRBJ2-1,TGTGCCAGCAGCCCGCTAGGGGATGAGCAGTTCTTC,CASSPLGDEQFF
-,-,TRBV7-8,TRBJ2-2,TGTGCCAGCAGCTTAGAATCCACCGGGGAGCTGTTTTTT,CASSLESTGELFF
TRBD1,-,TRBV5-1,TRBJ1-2,TGCGCCAGTGGGGACAGATCTAACTATGGCTACACCTTC,CASGDRSNYGYTF
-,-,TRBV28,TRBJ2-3,TGTGCCAGCAGTCCAGCACATACGAGCACAGATACGCAGTATTTT,CASSPAHTSTDTQYF
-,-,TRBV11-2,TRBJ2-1,TGTGCCAGCAGGCTCGCCTACAAAGGGGTGGGAAAAAATGAGCAGTTCTTC,CASRLAYKGVGKNEQFF
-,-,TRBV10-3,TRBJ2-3,TGTGCCATCGGGTATCGGGTGACTAGCACAGATACGCAGTATTTT,CAIGYRVTSTDTQYF
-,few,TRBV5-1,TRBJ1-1,TGCGCCAGCAGCTTGGCCGTAGGAAAAGCTTTCTTT,CASSLAVGKAFF
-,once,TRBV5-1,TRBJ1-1,TGCGCCAGCAGCTCTGGCCGTGGGTTAATGAACACTGAAGCTTTCTTT,CASSSGRGLMNTEAFF
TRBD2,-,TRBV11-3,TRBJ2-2,TGTGCCAGCAGCGCTGGGACTAGCGGGAGTACTCCCGGGGAGCTGTTTTTT,CASSAGTSGSTPGELFF
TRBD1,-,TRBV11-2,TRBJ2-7,TGTGCCAGCAGCTTAGATCTGGGGGACAGTGATTACGAGCAGTACTTC,CASSLDLGDSDYEQYF
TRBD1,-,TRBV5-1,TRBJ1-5,TGCGCCAGCAGCTTGGGGGGACAGAGCAATCAGCCCCAGCATTTT,CASSLGGQSNQPQHF
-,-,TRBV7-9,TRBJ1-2,TGTGCCAGCAGCTTTGGAGGGAACTATGGCTACACCTTC,CASSFGGNYGYTF
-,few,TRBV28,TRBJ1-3,TGTGCCAGCAGTTCTGGAAACACCATATATTTT,CASSSGNTIYF
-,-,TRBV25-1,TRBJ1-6,TGTGCCAGCAGTCCACCGGGACCGAATAATTCACCCCTCCACTTT,CASSPPGPNNSPLHF
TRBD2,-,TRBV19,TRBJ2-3,TGTGCCAGTAGTATACGGCGGGAGGGCCGGGGAGATACGCAGTATTTT,CASSIRREGRGDTQYF
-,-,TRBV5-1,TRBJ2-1,TGCGCCAGCAGCTTATCCGGGAGCTCCTACAATGAGCAGTTCTTC,CASSLSGSSYNEQFF
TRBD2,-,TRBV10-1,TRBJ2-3,TGCGCCAGTTCACTAGCGGGCACAGATACGCAGTATTTT,CASSLAGTDTQYF
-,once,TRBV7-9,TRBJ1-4,TGTGCCAGCAGCTTAGGGGGCACAACTAATGAAAAACTGTTTTTT,CASSLGGTTNEKLFF
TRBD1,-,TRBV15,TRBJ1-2,TGTGCCACCAGCAGAGACGTGGGACAGGGGGCTGGTGGCTACACCTTC,CATSRDVGQGAGGYTF
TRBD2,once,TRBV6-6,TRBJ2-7,TGTGCCAGCAGTCATTACGGACTAGCGGGGGGCTCCCAGCAGTACTTC,CASSHYGLAGGSQQYF
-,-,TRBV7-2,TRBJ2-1,TGTGCCAGCAGCCCAAAAGTCCGTGGGACGAACAATGAGCAGTTCTTC,CASSPKVRGTNNEQFF
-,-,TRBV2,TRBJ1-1,TGTGCCAGCAGGGCAAGGGGCGGGACGAACACTGAAGCTTTCTTT,CASRARGGTNTEAFF
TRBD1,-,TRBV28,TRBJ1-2,TGTGCCAGCAGTTTGGGGGACAGGGTGGCTGGCTACACCTTC,CASSLGDRVAGYTF
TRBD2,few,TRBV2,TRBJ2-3,TGTGCCAGCAGTGATTCTAGCGGCTACACAGATACGCAGTATTTT,CASSDSSGYTDTQYF
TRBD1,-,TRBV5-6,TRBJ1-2,TGTGCCAGCAGCCGAACCGGGACAGGGGTGTTGGGCTACACCTTC,CASSRTGTGVLGYTF
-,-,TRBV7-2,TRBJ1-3,TGTGCCAGTCGCAGCCGCGGGGCTGGAAACACCATATATTTT,CASRSRGAGNTIYF